This TCR beta chain was sequenced in a study of blood T cell repertoires in COVID-19. V lost 8 bases and J lost 7, with 18 bases in between. This CDR3 has 13 residues. TCRdb's copy holds only in-frame clones and misses some; the assay was immunoSEQ multiplex PCR. The data show 100,000 to 120,000 clones, more than 80% seen once. V usage is TRBV12-3 or TRBV12-4 and J usage is TRBJ2-7, with D tentatively TRBD2 (6 bases). Sequencing input: peripheral blood. The sequence derives from a woman between 50 and 59 years old with acute or convalescent COVID-19. CDR3 in DNA: TGTGCCAGCGGGGGGAGCTTGCTAGGGGAGCAGTACTTC. It is translated as CASGGSLLGEQYF.